A single sample gave rise to the 18 T cell receptor beta chains below, sequenced in a study of T cell responses to AZD1222 COVID-19 vaccine. TCRdb's table, derived via immunoSEQ multiplex PCR, lists solely in-frame clones and lacks some. The table lists tens of thousands of clones, just over 90% of them singletons, with 4.5% in the top ten. The sample consisted of peripheral blood, taken on day 0 of MenACWY control vaccination. The receptors stem from an adult in good health.

The rearrangement links TRBV6-5 to TRBJ2-1; possible D gene TRBD1, 6 bases. Germline CDR1 is MNHEY and CDR2 is SVGAGI. V was shortened by 0 bases and J by 4 bases, with 10 bases between the two germline ends. The CDR3 is 15 amino acids. The CDR3, as DNA: TGTGCCAGCAGTTACTCTGGACAGAGTTACAATGAGCAGTTCTTC. It encodes CASSYSGQSYNEQFF.

This clone was picked up one time. The gene calls are TRBV6-5 and TRBJ1-5; 8 bases map to TRBD1. Trimming cost V 0 bases and J 4 bases; bases outside gene matches: 2. In germline, CDR1 is MNHEY, CDR2 SVGAGI. There are 15 residues in the CDR3. CDR3 residues: CASSYSNRGNQPQHF. As DNA, the CDR3 is TGTGCCAGCAGTTACTCGAACAGGGGGAATCAGCCCCAGCATTTT.

This clone has a handful of counts. The chain recombines TRBV23-1 with TRBJ2-7; 8 bases map to TRBD1. TRBV23-1 is recorded as an ORF, its role being uncertain. This CDR3 spans 12 amino acids. The CDR3 coding sequence is TGCGTTAGGACAGGGCCCTCCTACGAGCAGTACTTC. Its protein product is CVRTGPSYEQYF.

CDR3 in DNA: TGTGCCAGCAGTTTAAATCTAGCCACTGAAGCTTTCTTT. This translates into CASSLNLATEAFF. The J gene is TRBJ1-1, the V gene TRBV27, with D hard to call. The germline gives CDR1 MNHEY, CDR2 SMNVEV (reference sequence). The CDR3 covers 13 residues. Trimming took off 2 bases at V and 4 bases at J, with 8 bases between the two ends.

The J gene is TRBJ2-7, the V gene TRBV6-6; 7 bases align to TRBD1. V lost 3 bases and J lost 3; bases outside the gene matches: 11. Germline CDR1 reads MNHNY; CDR2 reads SVGAGI (reference sequence). The CDR3 has 16 residues. CDR3 in amino acids: CASSYGPGQSNYEQYF. CDR3 DNA sequence: TGTGCCAGCAGTTATGGCCCGGGACAGTCTAACTACGAGCAGTACTTC.

J is TRBJ2-3 and V is TRBV5-6, with unresolved D. Trimming took 4 bases from V and 2 from J, leaving 20 bases between them. This CDR3 region has 17 residues. Looked up from germline, CDR1 is SGHDT and CDR2 is YYEEEE. The CDR3: CASSITISRRDTDTQYF. As DNA, the CDR3 is TGTGCCAGCAGCATAACTATTTCGCGGAGAGACACAGATACGCAGTATTTT.

J is TRBJ1-2 and V is TRBV5-1, with D possibly TRBD1 on 5 matching bases. Trimming shortened V by 1 base and J by 6 bases, and 10 bases separated the two germline ends. Germline assignment: CDR1 SGHRS and CDR2 YFSETQ. The length of the CDR3 is 13 residues. The CDR3 sequence is CASSLRQGDGYTF. CDR3 coding DNA: TGCGCCAGCAGCTTGAGGCAGGGCGATGGCTACACCTTC.

In DNA form, the CDR3 reads TGTGCCAGCAGCTTTATGACTAGCGGGAGTTACAATGAGCAGTTCTTC. Translation: CASSFMTSGSYNEQFF. The chain joins TRBV7-9 to TRBJ2-1; 12 bases agree with TRBD2. V lost 3 bases, J lost 4 bases, and 4 bases stayed unmatched. The germline V gene encodes CDR1 SEHNR and CDR2 FQNEAQ (reference sequence). The CDR3 is 16 amino acids.

The chain uses TRBV28 and TRBJ2-3; no reliable D call. The germline CDR1 and CDR2 sequences are MDHEN and SYDVKM. The CDR3 runs to 12 residues. V lost 9 bases and J 0 bases, leaving 7 bases between the germline ends. Here the CDR3 reads CASRASTDTQYF. DNA of the CDR3: TGTGCCAGTCGTGCAAGCACAGATACGCAGTATTTT.

J is TRBJ2-2 and V is TRBV2, with 12 bases identical to TRBD2. Germline assignment: CDR1 SNHLY and CDR2 FYNNEI. Trimming took 5 bases from V and 7 from J; bases not matched to a gene: 5. The CDR3 covers 15 residues. The CDR3 sequence: CASSRLAGAFGELFF. The CDR3 DNA follows: TGTGCCAGCAGTAGACTAGCGGGAGCGTTCGGGGAGCTGTTTTTT.

V and J are TRBV7-2 and TRBJ1-5, with a possible D match to TRBD1 (6 bases). The CDR3 has 12 residues. Germline-derived CDR1 and CDR2 are SGHTA and FQGNSA. With 4 bases removed from V and 6 bases from J, the gap between germline ends came to 7 bases. This chain's CDR3 is CASSSQGQPQHF. The DNA for the CDR3 is TGTGCCAGCAGCTCACAGGGTCAGCCCCAGCATTTT.

The chain uses TRBV11-2 and TRBJ2-2, with D unclear. V was pared by 6 bases and J by 14 bases, with 10 bases between. The germline CDR1 and CDR2 sequences are SGHAT and FQNNGV. This CDR3 is built from 10 residues. CDR3 coding DNA: TGTGCCAGCAGAGATAAAGAACTGTTTTTT. Translation: CASRDKELFF.

This clone was seen only once. V and J are TRBV12-3 or TRBV12-4 and TRBJ1-3; no reliable D call. There are 10 residues in the CDR3. The V end lost 11 bases, the J end lost 5 bases, and 7 bases lay between the germline ends. The CDR3 sequence: CAVLRNTIYF. In DNA form, the CDR3 reads TGTGCCGTGCTAAGAAACACCATATATTTT.

The CDR3 here is CASSSGQATPYEQYF. Written as DNA, the CDR3 is TGTGCCAGCTCATCGGGACAGGCGACCCCCTACGAGCAGTACTTC. The rearrangement links TRBV18 to TRBJ2-7, with TRBD1 identical over 8 bases. V shed 5 bases and J 2 bases; nucleotides not matched to a gene: 8. Germline V gives CDR1 KGHSH, CDR2 LQKENI. The CDR3 loop spans 15 amino acids.

The chain uses TRBV4-2 and TRBJ2-1, with D perhaps matching TRBD2 (7 bases). The CDR3 consists of 12 residues. V lost 4 bases, J lost 14 bases, and 15 bases lay in between. CDR1 and CDR2 from the germline V gene are LGHNA and YNFKEQ. CDR3 sequence: CASSPDTGGEFF. The CDR3 nucleotides are TGTGCCAGCAGCCCTGACACGGGGGGCGAGTTCTTC.

The V call is TRBV7-9, the J call TRBJ1-1; 7 bases are shared with TRBD1. V gave up 5 bases and J gave up 3 bases; unmatched junction bases: 12. CDR1 is SEHNR and CDR2 is FQNEAQ in the germline V gene (reference sequence). The CDR3 runs 16 residues. CDR3 DNA sequence: TGTGCCAGCAGCCCGGACAGGTTGGCCTTGGACACTGAAGCTTTCTTT. Residues: CASSPDRLALDTEAFF.

The CDR3 nucleotides read TGCGCCAGCAGCTACCGGGCCTCGAACACTGAAGCTTTCTTT. This translates into CASSYRASNTEAFF. J is TRBJ1-1 and V is TRBV5-1; D gene ambiguous. CDR3 length equals 14 residues. CDR1 and CDR2 from the germline V gene are SGHRS and YFSETQ. Trimming removed 3 bases at V and 1 base at J, with 10 bases between.

V and J are TRBV5-1 and TRBJ2-7; D is possibly TRBD2 (6 bases). Trimming took off 0 bases at V and 2 bases at J, with 18 bases between the two ends. Germline CDR1 is SGHRS and CDR2 is YFSETQ. The CDR3 has 17 amino acids. CDR3 loop: CASSLESSYGRTYEQYF. CDR3 DNA sequence: TGCGCCAGCAGCTTGGAGTCGTCCTACGGGAGAACCTACGAGCAGTACTTC.